These T cell receptor beta chains were read from a single sample in a study of blood T cell repertoires in COVID-19. Clones were read by immunoSEQ multiplex PCR, and TCRdb kept only the in-frame ones, dropping some. The table records roughly 150,000 clones, around nine tenths of them present only once. Sequenced sample: peripheral blood. The receptors were gathered from an elderly woman with COVID-19, enrolled during active disease. The CDR3 runs from the conserved cysteine through the conserved F or W. The order of the fields is D gene, clone size, V gene, J gene, CDR3 DNA, CDR3 protein. The D gene is left open where the match is weak. Size tells how often a clone was seen (once, few, many) or the class of an expanded clone, and some rows leave it out.

>.|.|TRBV6-6|TRBJ1-4
TGTGCCAGCGGGGACTCCGGGGGTACTAATGAAAAACTGTTTTTT
CASGDSGGTNEKLFF
>TRBD2|.|TRBV3-1/TRBV3-2|TRBJ2-7
TGTGCCAGCAGCCAGAGCGGGAGCTCCTACGAGCAGTACTTC
CASSQSGSSYEQYF
>TRBD1|.|TRBV28|TRBJ1-1
TGTGCCAGCAGCGGGACAGCGAACACTGAAGCTTTCTTT
CASSGTANTEAFF
>TRBD1|.|TRBV3-1/TRBV3-2|TRBJ1-3
TGTGCCAGCAGCCAACAGACAGGGGGAAACACCATATATTTT
CASSQQTGGNTIYF
>.|.|TRBV7-8|TRBJ1-2
TGTGCCAGCAGCTTAGCTGGCAGGTTCTATGGCTACACCTTC
CASSLAGRFYGYTF
>TRBD1|.|TRBV19|TRBJ2-3
TGTGCCAGTAGTATATCGGGACAGGACCGAAGGACCTATACGCAGTATTTT
CASSISGQDRRTYTQYF
>.|.|TRBV10-3|TRBJ1-5
TGTGCCATCAGTGGGGCGGACTATAGCAATCAGCCCCAGCATTTT
CAISGADYSNQPQHF
>TRBD1|once|TRBV19|TRBJ2-2
TGTGCCAGTAGTATGGACAGGGCCACCGGGGAGCTGTTTTTT
CASSMDRATGELFF
>.|few|TRBV11-2|TRBJ1-4
TGTGCCAGCAGCTCATACCCGGGCCAGGGAGGGGAAAAACTGTTTTTT
CASSSYPGQGGEKLFF
>.|.|TRBV24-1|TRBJ2-2
TGTGCCACCAGTGATGCCGGGACTCCCTTCGGGGAGCTGTTTTTT
CATSDAGTPFGELFF
>.|.|TRBV19|TRBJ1-4
TGTGCCAGTAGTATAGTAATAGGGCAGGCTGGAGGAGAACTGTTTTTT
CASSIVIGQAGGELFF
>TRBD2|.|TRBV3-1/TRBV3-2|TRBJ2-3
TGTGCCAGCAGCCAAGATCTAGCGGCCAGCACAGATACGCAGTATTTT
CASSQDLAASTDTQYF
>TRBD1|.|TRBV7-9|TRBJ2-3
TGTGCCAGCAACTCGGACAGGGGATCGACAGATACGCAGTATTTT
CASNSDRGSTDTQYF
>TRBD2|.|TRBV4-3|TRBJ2-7
TGCGCCAGCAGCCAAGATGCGGGAGGGCCCTCCGAGCAGTACTTC
CASSQDAGGPSEQYF
>.|.|TRBV28|TRBJ1-1
TGTGCCAGCAGTAAGGGGGATTCGAACACTGAAGCTTTCTTT
CASSKGDSNTEAFF
>TRBD1|once|TRBV6-5|TRBJ2-1
TGTGCCAGCAGAAACCCGGACAGGGGGGTCGATGAGCAGTTCTTC
CASRNPDRGVDEQFF
>.|.|TRBV5-1|TRBJ2-3
TGCGCCAGCAGCTTGGCCGGGGAGGATACGCAGTATTTT
CASSLAGEDTQYF
>TRBD2|.|TRBV6-4|TRBJ2-2
TGTGCCAGCAGCCCACTAGCGGGAGTAAGCACCGGGGAGCTGTTTTTT
CASSPLAGVSTGELFF
>.|.|TRBV28|TRBJ1-2
TGTGCCAGCAACAGATCGTTAGGAAAGCAATCGTTC
CASNRSLGKQSF
>.|.|TRBV7-2|TRBJ1-2
TGTGCCAGCAGCTTAGAACTGTCTTCTGGCTACACCTTC
CASSLELSSGYTF
>.|.|TRBV9|TRBJ2-2
TGTGCCAGCAGCGCGCCGGTTAACACCGGGGAGCTGTTTTTT
CASSAPVNTGELFF
>TRBD2|.|TRBV25-1|TRBJ2-2
TGTGCCAGCAGTGAATTAACTAGCGTTTACACCGGGGAGCTGTTTTTT
CASSELTSVYTGELFF
>.|.|TRBV19|TRBJ2-7
TGTGCCAGTAGTATTAGTGGTGGGAGAGAGCAGTACTTC
CASSISGGREQYF
>.|.|TRBV6-2/TRBV6-3|TRBJ2-3
TGTGCCAGCAGTTACCCAGGGGGCACAGATACGCAGTATTTT
CASSYPGGTDTQYF
>.|.|TRBV19|TRBJ2-3
TGTGCCAGTAGTATAGATCTTAGGGCTAGCGCCCTCACAGATACGCAGTATTTT
CASSIDLRASALTDTQYF
>.|.|TRBV18|TRBJ2-5
TGTGCCAGCTCACCGCTAGATGAGACCCAGTACTTC
CASSPLDETQYF
>.|few|TRBV28|TRBJ2-3
TGTGCCAGCAGTTTCGGTCAGCACAGTGGAGATACGCAGTATTTT
CASSFGQHSGDTQYF
>TRBD1|.|TRBV5-4|TRBJ1-1
TGTGCCAGCAGCGCAGGGACAGGGGGGACTGAAGCTTTCTTT
CASSAGTGGTEAFF
>.|once|TRBV2|TRBJ2-3
TGTGCCAGCAGTGAAGTGGCAGGTCGGAGCACAGATACGCAGTATTTT
CASSEVAGRSTDTQYF
>.|.|TRBV12-3/TRBV12-4|TRBJ2-3
TGTGCCAGCAGTTTCACAGGCGCAGATACGCAGTATTTT
CASSFTGADTQYF
>.|.|TRBV11-3|TRBJ2-5
TGTGCCAGCAGCTTAGGGTTCGCAGGGGAAGAGACCCAGTACTTC
CASSLGFAGEETQYF
>.|.|TRBV4-1|TRBJ1-1
TGCGCCAGCAGCCAAGTCGGGATGAACACTGAAGCTTTCTTT
CASSQVGMNTEAFF
>.|.|TRBV5-1|TRBJ1-3
TGCGCCAGCAGTTCGGGAACCCCCTCTGGAAACACCATATATTTT
CASSSGTPSGNTIYF
>.|.|TRBV5-5|TRBJ1-5
TGTGCCAGCAGCTTGTCTCCGGGGAGCGGCAATCAGCCCCAGCATTTT
CASSLSPGSGNQPQHF
>TRBD2|once|TRBV4-1|TRBJ2-5
TGCGCCAGCAGCCGTGCTCCAGCGGGAGCCCTCCAAGAGACCCAGTACTTC
CASSRAPAGALQETQYF
>TRBD1|.|TRBV28|TRBJ2-7
TGTGCCAGCAGTTTAACGGGACAGGGGGCGAGGGAGCAGTACTTC
CASSLTGQGAREQYF
>TRBD1|.|TRBV19|TRBJ1-6
TGTGCCAGTAGTATCGCCGGGACAGGGGGTAATTCACCCCTCCACTTT
CASSIAGTGGNSPLHF
>.|.|TRBV9|TRBJ1-2
TGTGCCAGCAGCGAGGGAGGGCGCCCGGGATACACCTTC
CASSEGGRPGYTF
>.|.|TRBV3-1/TRBV3-2|TRBJ1-1
TGTGCCAGCAGCCAAGGCAGGGGGAACACTGAAGCTTTCTTT
CASSQGRGNTEAFF
>TRBD1|.|TRBV28|TRBJ2-3
TGTGCCAGCAGACAGGGGGCAGGTACGCAGTATTTT
CASRQGAGTQYF
>TRBD1|.|TRBV6-2/TRBV6-3|TRBJ2-3
TGTGCCAGCAGTTACCCGATAGGGGACAGTCGCACAGATACGCAGTATTTT
CASSYPIGDSRTDTQYF
>.|.|TRBV9|TRBJ2-3
TGTGCCAGCAGCGTAGCCGGGAGCCCCCGCACAGATACGCAGTATTTT
CASSVAGSPRTDTQYF
>.|.|TRBV24-1|TRBJ1-5
TGTGCCACCAGTCCCCGTAGCAATCAGCCCCAGCATTTT
CATSPRSNQPQHF
>TRBD1|.|TRBV6-5|TRBJ1-2
TGTGCCAGCTCCCCGACAGGGGGTGGCTACACCTTC
CASSPTGGGYTF
>TRBD2|many|TRBV9|TRBJ2-1
TGTGCCAGCAGCGTAGAGGCTAGCGGGAGGATTGGCGATGAGCAGTTCTTC
CASSVEASGRIGDEQFF
>TRBD1|.|TRBV5-5|TRBJ2-7
TGTGCCAGCAGCCCGGAACGGACAGGGCCCTGGGTCGAGCAGTACTTC
CASSPERTGPWVEQYF
>.|.|TRBV28|TRBJ1-1
TGTGCCAGCTTCTTACCTCAGGCGAACACTGAAGCTTTCTTT
CASFLPQANTEAFF
>.|.|TRBV5-1|TRBJ2-7
TGCGCCAGCAGCTTAGAAGGGGCGCTGAACGAGCAGTACTTC
CASSLEGALNEQYF
>.|once|TRBV7-2|TRBJ2-7
TGTGCCAGCAGCTTAATGGCCCAAAGCTCCTACGAGCAGTACTTC
CASSLMAQSSYEQYF
>.|.|TRBV28|TRBJ1-4
TGTGCCACCCAACCCGGGTGGGAAAAACTGTTTTTT
CATQPGWEKLFF
>TRBD2|.|TRBV28|TRBJ2-1
TGTGCCAGCAGACGACTAGCGCCGAGCTCCTACAATGAGCAGTTCTTC
CASRRLAPSSYNEQFF
>.|once|TRBV7-9|TRBJ1-4
TGTGCCAGCAGCTTAGGCACAGGTGTAAATGAAAAACTGTTTTTT
CASSLGTGVNEKLFF
>.|.|TRBV5-1|TRBJ2-7
TGCGCCAGCAGCGACACAGGACAAGAGCAGTACTTC
CASSDTGQEQYF
>TRBD1|few|TRBV9|TRBJ2-4
TGTGCCAGCAGCGTAGGGACAGGGGGCGGGAACATTCAGTACTTC
CASSVGTGGGNIQYF
>.|.|TRBV5-5|TRBJ1-2
TGTGCCAGCAGCCCTGACACTCCGCCGTACTATGGCTACACCTTC
CASSPDTPPYYGYTF
>TRBD2|.|TRBV13|TRBJ2-1
TGTGCCAGCTTCACTAGCGCCTACAATGAGCAGTTCTTC
CASFTSAYNEQFF
>.|.|TRBV7-9|TRBJ1-2
TGTGCCAGCAGCTTATTCCAGGATGGCTACACCTTC
CASSLFQDGYTF
>TRBD2|.|TRBV2|TRBJ2-7
TGTGCCAGCAGTTCCCGGGATCGACTAGCGGGAGTCGGCGCTGGCGAGGGGGACATAGAGCAGTACTTC
CASSSRDRLAGVGAGEGDIEQYF
>.|.|TRBV28|TRBJ1-5
TGTGCCTCCCAGGGATCGGCAAGGTCCAATCAGCCCCAGCATTTT
CASQGSARSNQPQHF
>TRBD2|.|TRBV5-4|TRBJ2-7
TGTGCCAGCAGTTCCCGACTAGCGGGGCTCAACGAGCAGTACTTC
CASSSRLAGLNEQYF